This TCR beta chain is from a study of blood T cell repertoires in COVID-19. Libraries were prepared by immunoSEQ multiplex PCR; TCRdb keeps only in-frame clonotypes and omits some of them. The data hold over 130,000 clones, with about 87% observed a single time. The germline V gene has CDR1 MNHNS and CDR2 SASEGT. Trimming cost V 1 base and J 2 bases, with 12 bases left between them. This CDR3 contains 16 residues. This clone occurred a few times. In Seattle, patients joined the study during active infection and were tracked longitudinally. V is TRBV6-1 and J is TRBJ1-3; TRBD1 is a possible D gene (6 bases). This sequence was found in a human donor with COVID-19, enrolled during active disease. The donor label of this sample is uncertain. The sample was peripheral blood. CDR3 DNA: TGTGCCAGCAGTGAAGGGTTTTGGACAGCTGGAAACACCATATATTTT. This sequence encodes CASSEGFWTAGNTIYF.